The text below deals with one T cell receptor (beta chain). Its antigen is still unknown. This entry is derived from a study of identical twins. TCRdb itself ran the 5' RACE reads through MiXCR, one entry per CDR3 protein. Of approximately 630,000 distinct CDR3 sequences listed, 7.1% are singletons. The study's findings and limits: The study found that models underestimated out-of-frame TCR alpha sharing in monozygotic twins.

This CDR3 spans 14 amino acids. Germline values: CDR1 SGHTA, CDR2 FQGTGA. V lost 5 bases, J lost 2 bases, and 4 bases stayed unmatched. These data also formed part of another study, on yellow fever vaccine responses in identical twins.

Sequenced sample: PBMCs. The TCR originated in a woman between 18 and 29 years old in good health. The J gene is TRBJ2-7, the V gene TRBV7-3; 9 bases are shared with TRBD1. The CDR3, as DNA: TGTGCCAGCAGCGCACAGGGGGCCCCCTACGAGCAGTACTTC. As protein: CASSAQGAPYEQYF.